These 32 T cell receptor beta chains originate from one sample sequenced in a study of blood T cells in healthy people across ages. Sample-barcoded 5' priming and a J-beta primer mix drove a second PCR of about 6 to 12 cycles. MiXCR, applied by TCRdb to the 5' RACE reads, yields one record per CDR3 protein. This table has hundreds of thousands of distinct CDR3 sequences, around 48% appearing once. Sequences were obtained from blood. The receptor set was obtained from a man younger than 40 in good health.

The chain couples TRBV6-5 to TRBJ1-2; 7 nucleotides agree with TRBD1. CDR1 is MNHEY, CDR2 SVGAGI, per germline. The CDR3 has 15 residues. The V and J ends lost 6 bases and 2 bases, in that order; junction bases with no gene match: 9. As DNA, the CDR3 is TGTGCCAGCAGAGAAAGCGGGACAGCGAACTATGGCTACACCTTC. It translates to CASRESGTANYGYTF.

The chain couples TRBV20-1 to TRBJ2-5, with D unresolved. This CDR3 region has 13 residues. Germline V lookup: CDR1 DFQATT, CDR2 SNEGSKA (reference sequence). Trimming shortened V by 5 bases and J by 1 base, and 11 bases separated the two germline ends. The chain's CDR3 is CSALLGLQETQYF. In nucleotides, the CDR3 is TGCAGTGCTCTCCTTGGGCTCCAAGAGACCCAGTACTTC.

The chain links TRBV4-1 to TRBJ2-1; 11 bases line up with TRBD2. The CDR3 runs to 18 residues. V lost 1 base to trimming and J lost 2 bases; unmatched junction nucleotides: 7. The germline CDR1 and CDR2 sequences are MGHRA and YSYEKL. The CDR3 region has the DNA TGCGCCAGCAGCCAAGTAATAGCGGGGGGGGTCCCCTACAATGAGCAGTTCTTC. Its translation is CASSQVIAGGVPYNEQFF.

The V gene is TRBV14, the J gene TRBJ2-7, with D perhaps TRBD1 or TRBD2 (6 bases each). Trimming stripped 1 base from V and 2 bases from J, with 12 bases between. This CDR3 has 15 amino acids. CDR1 is SGHDN, CDR2 FVKESK, per germline. DNA of the CDR3: TGTGCCAGCAGCCAAGCGCGGGGACAACCCTACGAGCAGTACTTC. Translated, it gives CASSQARGQPYEQYF.

As for this clonotype: The junction departs from the called germline gene at one end, perhaps through a read error. The V and J genes are TRBV7-6 and TRBJ1-4; D is uncertain. The CDR3 totals 13 residues. Germline V gene sequence: CDR1 SGHVS, CDR2 FNYEAQ. The CDR3 region has the DNA TGTGCCAGCAGTGAATCACCGAATGACAAACTGTTTTTT. Translation gives CASSESPNDKLFF.

This sequence joins TRBV3-1 and TRBJ1-2, with D possibly TRBD1 on 6 matching bases. Trimming pared 4 bases from V and 7 bases from J, leaving 16 bases between. The CDR3 is made up of 14 amino acids. The germline V gene has CDR1 LGHDT and CDR2 YNNKEL (reference sequence). CDR3 DNA: TGTGCCAGCAGCCCCATCTCCGGGGGCCCTGGCTACACCTTC. Protein sequence: CASSPISGGPGYTF. Variable domain in full (rest from reference TRBV3-1 and TRBJ1-2): DTAVSQTPKYLVTQMGNDKSIKCEQNLGHDTMYWYKQDSKKFLKIMFSYNNKELIINETVPNRFSPKSPDKAHLNLHINSLELGDSAVYFCASSPISGGPGYTFGSGTRLTVV.

V gene TRBV4-2 combines with J gene TRBJ2-5, with TRBD2 identical over 8 bases. The end of the DNA is better explained by TRBJ2-7, so the J call may be wrong. The CDR3 contains 15 residues. CDR1 and CDR2 from the germline V gene are LGHNA and YNFKEQ. The CDR3 spells CASSHGGANSYEQYF. CDR3 nucleotide sequence: TGTGCCAGCAGCCACGGGGGGGCGAACTCCTACGAGCAGTACTTC.

The chain combines TRBV5-1 with TRBJ2-5; D is uncertain. The CDR3 contains 15 residues. Trimming took 3 bases from V and 3 from J, leaving 15 bases between them. Per germline, CDR1 SGHRS and CDR2 YFSETQ. CDR3 protein: CASSSLGYSEETQYF. CDR3 nucleotide sequence: TGCGCCAGCAGCTCGCTAGGGTATTCGGAAGAGACCCAGTACTTC.

This chain uses TRBV5-5 with TRBJ2-4; 12 nucleotides agree with TRBD1. Germline loops: CDR1 SGHKS, CDR2 YYEKEE (reference sequence). Trimming removed 3 bases from V and 7 bases from J; junction bases left unmatched: 5. CDR3 length: 15 amino acids. The CDR3 region has the DNA TGTGCCAGCAGCTCCCAGGGACAGGGGGCGAACATTCAGTACTTC. The encoded protein is CASSSQGQGANIQYF.

This clonotype was counted only a few times. This chain joins TRBV5-5 and TRBJ2-2; D tentatively reads TRBD1 or TRBD2 (5 bases each). V was trimmed by 1 base and J by 5 bases, leaving 9 bases between them. CDR1 and CDR2 from the germline V gene are SGHKS and YYEKEE (reference sequence). The CDR3 has 14 residues. For the CDR3, the DNA is TGTGCCAGCAGCTTGCGGGGCGGAACCGGGGAGCTGTTTTTT. This encodes CASSLRGGTGELFF.

The rearrangement links TRBV9 to TRBJ2-2; possibly TRBD2 for D (6 bases). This CDR3 has 17 residues. Germline V CDR1 and CDR2: SGDLS, YYNGEE. Trimming left V 3 bases short and J 0 bases short, with 15 bases between. For the CDR3, the DNA is TGTGCCAGCAGCGGATTTGGGGGGAAAGCGAACACCGGGGAGCTGTTTTTT. This encodes CASSGFGGKANTGELFF.

This chain links TRBV27 with TRBJ1-1; D gene unclear. The CDR3 has 13 amino acids. CDR1 is MNHEY and CDR2 is SMNVEV in the germline V gene (reference sequence). V was pared by 9 bases and J by 3 bases, with 14 bases between. In nucleotides, the CDR3 is TGTGCCAGTTCCGACGAGACCTACACTGAAGCTTTCTTT. Translation: CASSDETYTEAFF.

This clonotype was counted between two and nine times. The J gene is TRBJ2-4, the V gene TRBV18; weak D call: TRBD1 (5 bases). The CDR3 spans 16 residues. The ends were cut back, 2 bases at V and 1 base at J, with 12 bases in the middle. Germline V CDR1 and CDR2: KGHSH, LQKENI. The CDR3 spells CASSPKAGSAKNIQYF. As DNA, the CDR3 is TGTGCCAGCTCACCAAAGGCAGGGTCCGCCAAAAACATTCAGTACTTC.

This clonotype was picked up a small number of times. The gene calls are TRBV29-1 and TRBJ2-3, with TRBD2 matching 11 bases. The CDR3 length is 14 residues. The germline V gene has CDR1 SQVTM and CDR2 ANQGSEA. Trimming removed 5 bases from V and 2 bases from J; junction bases left unmatched: 3. The CDR3 nucleotides read TGCAGCGTTTTAGCGGGGGGGCCCACAGATACGCAGTATTTT. Translation: CSVLAGGPTDTQYF.

The chain joins TRBV6-2 or TRBV6-3 to TRBJ2-3; 13 bases agree with TRBD2. The junction had 19 bases not matched to a gene; V was cut back by 2 bases and J by 5 bases. In germline, CDR1 is MNHEY, CDR2 SVGEGT. CDR3 size: 21 residues. The DNA of the CDR3 is TGTGCCAGCAGTTACGAGACGCGCGGGACTAGCGGGGCGTTTAGCGGAGATACGCAGTATTTT. This translates into CASSYETRGTSGAFSGDTQYF.

The V and J genes are TRBV2 and TRBJ2-1; weak D call: TRBD1 (5 bases). The CDR3 covers 15 residues. Germline values: CDR1 SNHLY, CDR2 FYNNEI. Trimming stripped 2 bases from V and 5 bases from J, with 13 bases between. This CDR3 is CASSEHGALHNEQFF. The CDR3 bases are TGTGCCAGCAGTGAACATGGGGCCTTGCACAATGAGCAGTTCTTC.

This rearrangement joins TRBV15 to TRBJ1-5; tentatively, D is TRBD1 (6 bases). Trimming cost V 0 bases and J 4 bases, with 10 bases left between them. CDR1 and CDR2 (germline): LNHNV, YYDKDF (reference sequence). The CDR3 is 15 amino acids. CDR3 region: CATSRDQGTNQPQHF. Here the CDR3 DNA reads TGTGCCACCAGCAGAGATCAGGGGACAAATCAGCCCCAGCATTTT.

The V and J genes are TRBV6-2 or TRBV6-3 and TRBJ2-3; D may be TRBD1 (6 bases). CDR3 size: 13 residues. Trimming took 5 bases from V and 5 from J, leaving 11 bases between them. The germline V gene encodes CDR1 MNHEY and CDR2 SVGEGT. The CDR3 DNA is TGTGCCAGCAGTGATACCAGGGGAGATACGCAGTATTTT. The encoded protein is CASSDTRGDTQYF.

In DNA, the CDR3 is TGCGCCAGCAGCTTAGGGACTAGCGGGAGAGAGCAGTTCTTC. Translation gives CASSLGTSGREQFF. J is TRBJ2-1 and V is TRBV5-1; 14 bases match TRBD2. J was trimmed by 10 bases and V by 2 bases; bases with no gene match: 2. Germline V CDR1 and CDR2: SGHRS, YFSETQ. The CDR3 extends over 14 amino acids.

This clonotype was counted a few times. The chain combines TRBV6-6 with TRBJ2-1; D possibly corresponds to TRBD1 (6 bases). CDR1 and CDR2 from the germline V gene are MNHNY and SVGAGI (reference sequence). Deletions cut 6 bases from V and 10 bases from J, with 22 bases between. This CDR3 region has 15 residues. The CDR3 coding sequence is TGTGCCAGCAGCGTCCCTCGGGACATGTCCATAGAGCAGTTCTTC. This gives the protein CASSVPRDMSIEQFF.

This clonotype was counted a few times. The chain couples TRBV9 to TRBJ2-1; the D gene could be TRBD1 or TRBD2 (5 bases each). The CDR3 consists of 16 residues. Between the trimmed V and J ends, which lost 4 bases and 6 bases, there was a span of 20 bases. From germline, CDR1 is SGDLS and CDR2 YYNGEE. The CDR3 coding sequence is TGTGCCAGCAGCCCACCGGGCCAGAGGGGTTCCAATGAGCAGTTCTTC. Protein sequence: CASSPPGQRGSNEQFF.

A few counts support this clonotype. A much larger clone sits a single nucleotide away, making a read error possible. The chain couples TRBV10-3 to TRBJ2-1; tentative D call: TRBD2 (6 bases). V lost 8 bases and J 8 bases, leaving 16 bases between the germline ends. Germline CDR1 ENHRY, CDR2 SYGVKD. The length of the CDR3 is 13 residues. The CDR3 DNA is TGTGCCATCGGTTGGAGGGGAGAGGATGAGCAGTTCTTC. It translates to CAIGWRGEDEQFF.

This clonotype was seen a few times. The V call is TRBV4-3, the J call TRBJ2-3; 8 bases are shared with TRBD2. The V gene's germline CDR1 is LGHNA and CDR2 YSLEER. J was trimmed by 0 bases and V by 0 bases; bases with no gene match: 8. The length of the CDR3 is 18 residues. CDR3 coding DNA: TGCGCCAGCAGCCAAGAGCTCGGGGGGGCGACTAGCACAGATACGCAGTATTTT. This codes for CASSQELGGATSTDTQYF.

This clonotype has ten or more counts. V is TRBV7-2 and J is TRBJ2-3; D is possibly TRBD1 (5 bases). The CDR3 consists of 16 residues. V lost 5 bases, J lost 7 bases, and 22 bases lay in between. CDR1 and CDR2 (germline): SGHTA, FQGNSA. CDR3 residues: CASSPSSSGLGNTQYF. The CDR3, as DNA: TGTGCCAGCAGCCCCAGCAGCTCAGGGTTGGGGAATACGCAGTATTTT.

This clonotype has a single count. DNA for the CDR3: TGTGCCAGCAGCCAAAATAACTTCCAAGAGACCCAGTACTTC. Encoded protein: CASSQNNFQETQYF. The chain links TRBV7-9 to TRBJ2-5; D not certain. This CDR3 contains 14 residues. The germline gives CDR1 SEHNR, CDR2 FQNEAQ (reference sequence). V lost 5 bases and J 1 base, leaving 11 bases between the germline ends.

V gene TRBV9 combines with J gene TRBJ2-2; D uncertain. The CDR3 is 15 residues long. CDR1 is SGDLS and CDR2 is YYNGEE in the germline V gene. Deletions cut 0 bases from V and 4 bases from J, with 10 bases between. CDR3 in amino acids: CASSVDWGSTGELFF. The CDR3 nucleotides read TGTGCCAGCAGCGTAGACTGGGGATCCACCGGGGAGCTGTTTTTT.

This clonotype was recorded at least ten times. The CDR3 region is CASSPDVGIYNSPLHF. The DNA of the CDR3 is TGTGCCAGCAGTCCGGACGTTGGGATCTATAATTCACCCCTCCACTTT. V and J are TRBV12-3 or TRBV12-4 and TRBJ1-6; D not resolved. CDR3 size: 16 residues. The V end was cut by 5 bases, the J end by 3 bases, with 14 bases between.

The chain uses TRBV4-3 and TRBJ2-7, with D unresolved. Germline values: CDR1 LGHNA, CDR2 YSLEER. This CDR3 contains 15 residues. The germline V and J ends were trimmed by 0 bases and 3 bases, with 12 bases remaining between them. CDR3 in DNA: TGCGCCAGCAGCCAAGAAGGGTTGGGCGGCTACGAGCAGTACTTC. It yields the protein CASSQEGLGGYEQYF.

The rearrangement uses TRBV28 and TRBJ1-5, with TRBD1 as a possible D gene (5 bases). Trimming removed 8 bases at V and 3 bases at J, with 20 bases between. The CDR3 loop spans 16 amino acids. The germline V gene encodes CDR1 MDHEN and CDR2 SYDVKM. This chain's CDR3 is CASSYPRDGYNQPQHF. The CDR3 DNA follows: TGTGCCAGCTCGTATCCGCGGGACGGATACAATCAGCCCCAGCATTTT. Variable domain in full (rest from reference TRBV28 and TRBJ1-5): DVKVTQSSRYLVKRTGEKVFLECVQDMDHENMFWYRQDPGLGLRLIYFSYDVKMKEKGDIPEGYSVSREKKERFSLILESASTNQTSMYLCASSYPRDGYNQPQHFGDGTRLSIL.

The chain combines TRBV18 with TRBJ2-3; D is unresolved. Trimming left V 6 bases short and J 6 bases short, with 10 bases between. CDR1 and CDR2 (germline): KGHSH, LQKENI. The CDR3 consists of 12 residues. CDR3 coding DNA: TGTGCCAGCTCTCCCGTATCGGATACGCAGTATTTT. It yields the protein CASSPVSDTQYF.

The rearrangement joins TRBV6-1 to TRBJ1-2; 7 bases map to TRBD1. The CDR3 extends over 14 amino acids. Germline CDR1 reads MNHNS; CDR2 reads SASEGT. Trimming took 4 bases from V and 4 from J; bases not matched to a gene: 6. The CDR3 spells CASSGAGGVYGYTF. The CDR3 bases are TGTGCCAGCAGTGGCGCAGGGGGGGTCTATGGCTACACCTTC.

This chain joins TRBV28 and TRBJ1-2; perhaps TRBD1 as D (5 bases). Germline V gives CDR1 MDHEN, CDR2 SYDVKM. The CDR3 is 14 residues long. The V end was cut by 5 bases, the J end by 2 bases, with 12 bases between. This CDR3 reads CASSSGGGNYGYTF. DNA of the CDR3: TGTGCCAGCAGTAGCGGGGGAGGAAACTATGGCTACACCTTC.